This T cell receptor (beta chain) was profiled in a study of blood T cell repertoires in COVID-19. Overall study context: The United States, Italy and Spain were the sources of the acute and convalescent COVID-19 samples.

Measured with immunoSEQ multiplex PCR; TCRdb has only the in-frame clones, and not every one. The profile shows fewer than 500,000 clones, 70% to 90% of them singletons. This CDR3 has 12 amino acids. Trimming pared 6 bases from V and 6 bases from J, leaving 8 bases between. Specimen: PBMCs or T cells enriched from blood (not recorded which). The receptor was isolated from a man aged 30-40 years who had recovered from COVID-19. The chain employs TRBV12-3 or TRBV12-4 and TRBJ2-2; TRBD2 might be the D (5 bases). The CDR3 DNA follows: TGTGCCAGCAGCATCGGGGCCGGGGAGCTGTTTTTT. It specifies CASSIGAGELFF.